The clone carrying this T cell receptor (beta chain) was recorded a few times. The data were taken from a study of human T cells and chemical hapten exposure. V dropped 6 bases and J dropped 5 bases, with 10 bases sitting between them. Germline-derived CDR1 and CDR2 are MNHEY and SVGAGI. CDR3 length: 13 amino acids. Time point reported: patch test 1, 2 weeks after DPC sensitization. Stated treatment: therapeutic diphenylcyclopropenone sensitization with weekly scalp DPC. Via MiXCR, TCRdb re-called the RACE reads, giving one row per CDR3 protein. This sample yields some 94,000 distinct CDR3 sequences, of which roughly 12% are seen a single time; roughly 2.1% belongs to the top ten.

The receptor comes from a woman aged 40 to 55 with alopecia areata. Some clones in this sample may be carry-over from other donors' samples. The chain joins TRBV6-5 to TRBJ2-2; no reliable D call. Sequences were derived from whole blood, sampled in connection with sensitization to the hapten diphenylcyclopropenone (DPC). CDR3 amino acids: CASRQPGTGELFF. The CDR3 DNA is TGTGCCAGCAGACAGCCCGGGACCGGGGAGCTGTTTTTT.